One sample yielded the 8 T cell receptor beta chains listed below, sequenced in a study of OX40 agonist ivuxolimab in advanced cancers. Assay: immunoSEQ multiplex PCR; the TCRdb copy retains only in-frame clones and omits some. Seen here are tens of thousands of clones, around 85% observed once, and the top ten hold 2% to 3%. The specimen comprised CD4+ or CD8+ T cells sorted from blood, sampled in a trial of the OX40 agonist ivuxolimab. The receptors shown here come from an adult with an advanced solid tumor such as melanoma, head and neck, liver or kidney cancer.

The CDR3 protein is CASSEGVVEKLFF. The DNA of the CDR3 is TGTGCCAGCAGTGAGGGGGTTGTCGAAAAACTGTTTTTT. The chain carries TRBV6-1 and TRBJ1-4; tentatively, D is TRBD1 (5 bases). This CDR3 has 13 residues. Germline lookup yields CDR1 MNHNS and CDR2 SASEGT. V lost 3 bases and J 8 bases, leaving 10 bases between the germline ends.

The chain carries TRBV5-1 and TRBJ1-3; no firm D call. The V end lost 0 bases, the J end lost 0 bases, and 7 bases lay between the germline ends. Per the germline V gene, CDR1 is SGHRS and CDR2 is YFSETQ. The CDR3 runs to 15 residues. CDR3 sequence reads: CASSLDGVSGNTIYF. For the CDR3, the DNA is TGCGCCAGCAGCTTGGATGGGGTCTCTGGAAACACCATATATTTT.

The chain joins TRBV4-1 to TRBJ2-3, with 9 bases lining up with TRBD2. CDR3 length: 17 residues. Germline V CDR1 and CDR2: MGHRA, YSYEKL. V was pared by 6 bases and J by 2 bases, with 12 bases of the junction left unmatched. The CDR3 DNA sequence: TGCGCCAGCAGTACCCAGGGTTCGGGACTAGCCACAGATACGCAGTATTTT. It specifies CASSTQGSGLATDTQYF.

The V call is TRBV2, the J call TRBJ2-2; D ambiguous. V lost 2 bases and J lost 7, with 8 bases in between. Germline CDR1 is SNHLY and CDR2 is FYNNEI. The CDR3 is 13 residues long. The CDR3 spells CASSEQPDGELFF. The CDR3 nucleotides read TGTGCCAGCAGTGAACAACCGGACGGGGAGCTGTTTTTT.

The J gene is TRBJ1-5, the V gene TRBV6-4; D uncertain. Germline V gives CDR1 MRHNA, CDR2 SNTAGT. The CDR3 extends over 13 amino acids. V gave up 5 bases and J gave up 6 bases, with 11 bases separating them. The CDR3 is CASSIEGGQPQHF. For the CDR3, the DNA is TGTGCCAGCAGTATCGAAGGAGGTCAGCCCCAGCATTTT.

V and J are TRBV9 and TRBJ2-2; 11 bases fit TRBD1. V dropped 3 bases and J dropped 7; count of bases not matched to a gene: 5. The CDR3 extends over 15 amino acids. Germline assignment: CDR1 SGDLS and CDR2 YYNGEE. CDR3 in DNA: TGTGCCAGCAGCGCCGGGGACAGGGGGAACGGGGAGCTGTTTTTT. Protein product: CASSAGDRGNGELFF.

DNA of the CDR3: TGTGCCAGCAGCGGGGGGATAAGGGGCACTGAAGCTTTCTTT. It yields the protein CASSGGIRGTEAFF. This chain connects TRBV5-5 to TRBJ1-1; tentative D call: TRBD1 (5 bases). The length of the CDR3 is 14 residues. The V end lost 4 bases, the J end lost 4 bases, and 14 bases lay between the germline ends. Germline V gene sequence: CDR1 SGHKS, CDR2 YYEKEE (reference sequence).

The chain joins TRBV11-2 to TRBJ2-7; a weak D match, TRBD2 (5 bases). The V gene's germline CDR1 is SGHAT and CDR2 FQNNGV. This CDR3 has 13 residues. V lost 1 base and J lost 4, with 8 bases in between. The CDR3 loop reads CASSLVRGYEQYF. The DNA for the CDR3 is TGTGCCAGCAGCTTAGTCCGGGGTTACGAGCAGTACTTC.